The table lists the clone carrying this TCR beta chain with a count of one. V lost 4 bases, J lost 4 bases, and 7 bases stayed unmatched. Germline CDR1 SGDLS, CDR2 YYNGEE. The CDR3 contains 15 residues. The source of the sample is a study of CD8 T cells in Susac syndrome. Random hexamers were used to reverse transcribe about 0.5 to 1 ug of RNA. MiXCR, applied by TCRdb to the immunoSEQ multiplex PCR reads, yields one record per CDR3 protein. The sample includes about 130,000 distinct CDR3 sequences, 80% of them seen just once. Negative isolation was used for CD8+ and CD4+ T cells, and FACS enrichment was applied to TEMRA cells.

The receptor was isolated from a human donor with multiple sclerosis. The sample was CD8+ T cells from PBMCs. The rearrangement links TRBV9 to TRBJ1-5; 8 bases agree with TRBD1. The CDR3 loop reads CASSTGQGLNQPQHF. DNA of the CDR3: TGTGCCAGCAGCACAGGACAGGGACTTAATCAGCCCCAGCATTTT.